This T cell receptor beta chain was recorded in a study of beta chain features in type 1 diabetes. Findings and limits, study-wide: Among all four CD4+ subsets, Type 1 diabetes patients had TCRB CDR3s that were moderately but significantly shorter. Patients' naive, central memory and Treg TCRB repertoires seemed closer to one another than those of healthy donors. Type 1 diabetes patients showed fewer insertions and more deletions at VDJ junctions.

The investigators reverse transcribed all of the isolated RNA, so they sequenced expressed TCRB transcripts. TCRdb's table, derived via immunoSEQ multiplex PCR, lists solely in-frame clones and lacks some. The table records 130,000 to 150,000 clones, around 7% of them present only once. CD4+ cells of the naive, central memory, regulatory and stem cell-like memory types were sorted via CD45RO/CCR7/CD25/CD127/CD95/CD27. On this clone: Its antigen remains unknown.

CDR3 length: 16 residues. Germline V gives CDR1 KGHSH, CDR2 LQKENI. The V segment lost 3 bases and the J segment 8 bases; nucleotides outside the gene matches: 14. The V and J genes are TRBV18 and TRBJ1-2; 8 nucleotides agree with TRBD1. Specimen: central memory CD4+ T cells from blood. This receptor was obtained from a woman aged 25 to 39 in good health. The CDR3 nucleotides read TGTGCCAGCTCACCGGTTCCGGGACAGGAATTCCGCGGCTACACCTTC. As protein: CASSPVPGQEFRGYTF.